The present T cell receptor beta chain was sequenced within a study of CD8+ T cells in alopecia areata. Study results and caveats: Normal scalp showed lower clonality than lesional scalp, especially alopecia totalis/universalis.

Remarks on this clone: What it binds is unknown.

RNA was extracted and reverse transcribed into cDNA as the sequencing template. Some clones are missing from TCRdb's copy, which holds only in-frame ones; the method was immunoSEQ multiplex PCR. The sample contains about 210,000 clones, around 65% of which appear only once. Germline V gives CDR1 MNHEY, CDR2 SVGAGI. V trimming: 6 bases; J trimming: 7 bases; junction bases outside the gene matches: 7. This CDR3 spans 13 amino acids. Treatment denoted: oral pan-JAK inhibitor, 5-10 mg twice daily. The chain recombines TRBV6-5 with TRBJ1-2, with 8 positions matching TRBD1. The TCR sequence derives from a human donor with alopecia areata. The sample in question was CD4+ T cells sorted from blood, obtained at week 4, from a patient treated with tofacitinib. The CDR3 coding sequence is TGTGCCAGCAGCAGGGGGCGAATGAGTGGCTACACCTTC. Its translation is CASSRGRMSGYTF.